This is a list of T cell receptor beta chains from one sample in a study of T cell repertoires in cytomegalovirus infection. TCRdb fed the reads into MiXCR, producing one record per CDR3 protein. The repertoire holds about 490,000 distinct CDR3 sequences, with 11% as singletons. The material sequenced was PBMCs. These receptors all stem from a human donor in good health (CMV status not recorded). Some clones in this sample may be carry-over from other donors' samples. Both conserved end residues are part of each CDR3. Fields, in order: V gene, D gene, J gene, clone size, CDR3 DNA, CDR3 protein. A D gene is named only where the DNA matches it firmly. Expanded clones get a size class; other rows say once, few or many, or leave the size out.

TRBV6-5	TRBD1	TRBJ2-1	.	TGTGCCAGCAGTAGAGGACAGGGTTTCAATGAGCAGTTCTTC	CASSRGQGFNEQFF
TRBV6-1	.	TRBJ2-7	many	TGTGCCAGCAGTGGGGGAGATTCCTACGAGCAGTACTTC	CASSGGDSYEQYF
TRBV2	.	TRBJ1-3	.	TGTGCCAGCAGTGTTTCCGGTTTCTCTGGAAACACCATATATTTT	CASSVSGFSGNTIYF
TRBV9	.	TRBJ1-5	.	TGTGCCAGCAGCGTAGAAGGGGAGGGCCAGCCCCAGCATTTT	CASSVEGEGQPQHF
TRBV10-3	.	TRBJ1-1	few	TGTGCCACTACATCAGCCAACACTGAAGCTTTCTTT	CATTSANTEAFF
TRBV29-1	.	TRBJ1-2	few	TGCAGCGTTGATCTTGGGACAAAGTCGTGGGGCTACACCTTC	CSVDLGTKSWGYTF
TRBV5-1	.	TRBJ2-5	.	TGCGCCAGCAGTCGGGAAGGGCTGCTTCAAGAGACCCAGTACTTC	CASSREGLLQETQYF
TRBV5-4	.	TRBJ1-2	many	TGTGCCAGCAGCCCCCTGACCGGCTATGGCTACACCTTC	CASSPLTGYGYTF
TRBV20-1	.	TRBJ2-3	.	TGCAGTGCTAGGGCAGGGGCAGATACGCAGTATTTT	CSARAGADTQYF
TRBV2	TRBD1	TRBJ2-4	few	TGTGCCAGCAGTGAGGGACAGACGAAAAACATTCAGTACTTC	CASSEGQTKNIQYF
TRBV12-3/TRBV12-4	.	TRBJ2-5	many	TGTGCCAGCAGTTTCAGGAGCGAGACCCAGTACTTC	CASSFRSETQYF
TRBV7-2	.	TRBJ2-1	many	TGTGCCAGCAGCTTAGGCCGGGGGCAATACAATGAGCAGTTCTTC	CASSLGRGQYNEQFF